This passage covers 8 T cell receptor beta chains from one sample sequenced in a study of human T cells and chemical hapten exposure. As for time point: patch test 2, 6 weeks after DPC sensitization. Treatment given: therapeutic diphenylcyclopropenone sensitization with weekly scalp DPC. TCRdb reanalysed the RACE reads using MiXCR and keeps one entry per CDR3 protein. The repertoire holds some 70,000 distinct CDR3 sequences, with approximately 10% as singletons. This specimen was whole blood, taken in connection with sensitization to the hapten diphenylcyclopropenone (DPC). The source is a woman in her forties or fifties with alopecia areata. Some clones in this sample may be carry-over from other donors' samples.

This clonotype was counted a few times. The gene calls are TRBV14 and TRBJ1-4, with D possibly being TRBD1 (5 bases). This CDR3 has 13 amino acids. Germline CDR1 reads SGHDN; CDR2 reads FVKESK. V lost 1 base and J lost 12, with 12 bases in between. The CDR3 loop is CASSQVRGGELFF. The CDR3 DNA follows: TGTGCCAGCAGCCAAGTTCGAGGAGGGGAACTGTTTTTT.

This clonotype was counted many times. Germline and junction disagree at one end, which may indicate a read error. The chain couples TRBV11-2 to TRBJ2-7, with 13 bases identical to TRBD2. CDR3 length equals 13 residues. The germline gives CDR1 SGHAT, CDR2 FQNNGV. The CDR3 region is CASAGTSGIAMTF. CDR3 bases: TGTGCCAGCGCAGGGACTAGCGGGATAGCGATGACTTTC.

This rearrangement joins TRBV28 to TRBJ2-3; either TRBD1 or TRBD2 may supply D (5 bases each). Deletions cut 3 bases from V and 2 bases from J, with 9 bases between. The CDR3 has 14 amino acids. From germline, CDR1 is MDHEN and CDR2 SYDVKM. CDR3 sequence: CASSFDGTTDTQYF. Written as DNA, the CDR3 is TGTGCCAGCAGTTTTGACGGGACCACAGATACGCAGTATTTT.

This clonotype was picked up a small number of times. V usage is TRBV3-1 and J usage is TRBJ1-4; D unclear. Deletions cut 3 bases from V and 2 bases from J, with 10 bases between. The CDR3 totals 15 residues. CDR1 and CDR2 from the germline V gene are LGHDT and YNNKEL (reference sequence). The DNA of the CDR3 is TGTGCCAGCAGCCAGGGCAGACTCACTAATGAAAAACTGTTTTTT. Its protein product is CASSQGRLTNEKLFF.

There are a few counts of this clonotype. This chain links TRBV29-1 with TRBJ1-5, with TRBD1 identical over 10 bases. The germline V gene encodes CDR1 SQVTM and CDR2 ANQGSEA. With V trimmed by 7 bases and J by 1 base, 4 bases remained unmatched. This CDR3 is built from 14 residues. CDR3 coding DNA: TGCAGCGCCGGGGGACAGGGGAGCAATCAGCCCCAGCATTTT. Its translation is CSAGGQGSNQPQHF.

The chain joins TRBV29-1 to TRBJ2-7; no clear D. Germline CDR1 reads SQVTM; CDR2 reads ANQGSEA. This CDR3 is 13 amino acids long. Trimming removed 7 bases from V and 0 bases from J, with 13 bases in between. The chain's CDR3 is CSARISASYEQYF. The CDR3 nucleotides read TGCAGCGCCCGGATCTCGGCCTCCTACGAGCAGTACTTC.

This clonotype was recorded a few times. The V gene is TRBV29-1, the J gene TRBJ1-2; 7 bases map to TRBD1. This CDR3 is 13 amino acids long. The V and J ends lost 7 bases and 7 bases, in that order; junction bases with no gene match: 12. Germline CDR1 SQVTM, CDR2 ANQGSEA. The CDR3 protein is CSDMTTGEVGYTF. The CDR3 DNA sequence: TGCAGCGATATGACTACAGGGGAGGTTGGCTACACCTTC.

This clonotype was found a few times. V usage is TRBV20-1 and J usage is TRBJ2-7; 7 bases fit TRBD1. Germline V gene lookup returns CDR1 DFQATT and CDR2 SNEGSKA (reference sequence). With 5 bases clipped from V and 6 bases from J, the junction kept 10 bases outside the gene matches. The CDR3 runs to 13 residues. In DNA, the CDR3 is TGCAGTGCTCCGATCTCCGGGACAGCCGAGCAGTACTTC. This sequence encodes CSAPISGTAEQYF.